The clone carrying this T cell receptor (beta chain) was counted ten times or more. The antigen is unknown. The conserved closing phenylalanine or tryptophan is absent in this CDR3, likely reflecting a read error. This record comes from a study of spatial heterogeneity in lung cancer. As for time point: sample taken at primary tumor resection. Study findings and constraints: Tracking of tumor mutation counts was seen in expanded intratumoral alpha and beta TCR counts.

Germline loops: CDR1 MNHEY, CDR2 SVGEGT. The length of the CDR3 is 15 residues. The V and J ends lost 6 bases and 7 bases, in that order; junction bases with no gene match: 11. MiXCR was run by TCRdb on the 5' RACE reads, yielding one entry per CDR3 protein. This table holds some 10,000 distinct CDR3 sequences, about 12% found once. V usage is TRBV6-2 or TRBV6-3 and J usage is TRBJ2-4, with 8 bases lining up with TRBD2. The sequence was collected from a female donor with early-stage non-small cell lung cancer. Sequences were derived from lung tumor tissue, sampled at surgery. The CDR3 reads CASRAPGTSGNIQYL. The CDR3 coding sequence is TGTGCCAGCAGAGCCCCCGGGACTAGTGGTAACATTCAGTACCTC.